This T cell receptor (beta chain) was retrieved from a study of T cell changes during pregnancy in multiple sclerosis. This table comes from immunoSEQ multiplex PCR, and its TCRdb copy is limited to in-frame clones, with some not included. This table holds fewer than 70,000 clones, approximately 90% found once. Germline assignment: CDR1 SGHTS and CDR2 YDEGEE. The CDR3 sequence is 15 residues long. The V segment lost 4 bases and the J segment 3 bases; nucleotides outside the gene matches: 3. The specimen was peripheral blood, collected in the second trimester of pregnancy. This sequence originates from a female donor in good health, enrolled as a control in a pregnancy study. The chain employs TRBV5-8 and TRBJ2-1; TRBD2 matches 11 bases. CDR3 in amino acids: CASSPGLAVYNEQFF. The CDR3 DNA reads as TGTGCCAGCAGCCCGGGACTAGCGGTCTACAATGAGCAGTTCTTC.